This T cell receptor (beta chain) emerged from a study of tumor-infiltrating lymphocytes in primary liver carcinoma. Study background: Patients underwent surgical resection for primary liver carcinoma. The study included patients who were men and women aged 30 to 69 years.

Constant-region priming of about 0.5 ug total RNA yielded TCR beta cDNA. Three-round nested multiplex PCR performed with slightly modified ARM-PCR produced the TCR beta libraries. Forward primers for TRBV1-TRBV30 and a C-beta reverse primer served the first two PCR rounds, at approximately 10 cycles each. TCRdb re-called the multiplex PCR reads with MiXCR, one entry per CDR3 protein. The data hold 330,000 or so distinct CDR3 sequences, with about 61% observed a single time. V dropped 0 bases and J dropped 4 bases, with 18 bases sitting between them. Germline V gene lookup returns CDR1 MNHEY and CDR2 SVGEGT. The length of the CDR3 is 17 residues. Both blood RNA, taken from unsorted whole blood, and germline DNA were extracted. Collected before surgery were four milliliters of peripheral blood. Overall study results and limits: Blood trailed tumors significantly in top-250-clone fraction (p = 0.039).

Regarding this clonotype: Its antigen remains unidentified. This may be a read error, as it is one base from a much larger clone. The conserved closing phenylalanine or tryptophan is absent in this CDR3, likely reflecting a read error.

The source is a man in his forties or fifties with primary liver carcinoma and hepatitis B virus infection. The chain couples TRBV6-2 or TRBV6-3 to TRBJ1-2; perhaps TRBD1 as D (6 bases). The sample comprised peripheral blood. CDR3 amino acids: CASSYSVLDGQRYGYTL. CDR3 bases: TGTGCCAGCAGTTACTCTGTCTTGGATGGACAGCGCTATGGCTACACCCTC.